This record looks at one T cell receptor beta chain sequence and its context. The germline V gene has CDR1 SEHNR and CDR2 FQNEAQ (reference sequence). Trimming cost V 5 bases and J 2 bases; bases outside gene matches: 12. The CDR3 is 16 residues long. The entry originates in a study of shared clonotypes between healthy human individuals. The assay was immunoSEQ multiplex PCR, and TCRdb's table has in-frame clones only and misses some. In the table there are over a million clones, around four fifths of which are singletons. This clonotype originated in a man in his late teens or twenties in good health. The sequenced sample was memory CD4+ T cells sorted from blood. Described subset: CD45RA-negative fraction. V usage is TRBV7-9 and J usage is TRBJ2-7, with 7 bases that match TRBD2. Here the CDR3 reads CASSPSTSVTPYEQYF. The CDR3 coding sequence is TGTGCCAGCAGCCCCTCTACTAGCGTTACCCCCTACGAGCAGTACTTC.